Below are 2 T cell receptor beta chains sequenced from a single sample in a study of T cells in Graves' hyperthyroidism and ophthalmopathy. Researchers took RNA transcripts and amplified the TCR beta CDR3 regions from them. First-round RT-PCR of the TCR CDR3 relied on the HTBI primer set. MiXCR, run by TCRdb on the multiplex PCR reads, gives a single entry per CDR3 protein. The sample lists some 760,000 distinct CDR3 sequences; approximately 14% were seen once. Sample: blood. The receptors here all came from a young woman with Graves' hyperthyroidism.

This clonotype was found many times. The DNA of the CDR3 is TGCAGTGCTAGAGATCTAGGACATCCCTCCTACGAGCAGTACTTC. It yields the protein CSARDLGHPSYEQYF. The rearrangement links TRBV20-1 to TRBJ2-7, with a tentative D call TRBD1 (5 bases). The CDR3 totals 15 residues. Between the trimmed V and J ends, which lost 0 bases and 0 bases, there was a span of 12 bases. Germline V gives CDR1 DFQATT, CDR2 SNEGSKA (reference sequence).

The gene calls are TRBV6-2 or TRBV6-3 and TRBJ2-7; the match to TRBD2 covers 7 bases. V gave up 2 bases and J gave up 2 bases; unmatched junction bases: 6. The CDR3 extends over 15 amino acids. CDR1 MNHEY and CDR2 SVGEGT come from the germline V gene. The CDR3 is CASSYASGGAYEQYF. The DNA for the CDR3 is TGTGCCAGCAGTTACGCTAGCGGAGGGGCCTACGAGCAGTACTTC.